The TCR beta chain under discussion was sequenced for a study of neurological immune-mediated disorders. The cDNA was synthesized by means of template-switch 5'RACE, which was carried out with 10-nucleotide random UMIs. TCRdb reprocessed the 5' RACE reads with MiXCR, giving one entry per CDR3 protein. The data hold about 38,000 distinct CDR3 sequences, with approximately 5% observed a single time. The sorted-subset TCR libraries were prepared using about 1 million CD4+ or CD8+ T cells as the starting material. V trimming: 4 bases; J trimming: 6 bases; junction bases outside the gene matches: 8. The CDR3 is made up of 14 amino acids. This clonotype has a count of ten or more.

This clonotype was sampled from a man aged 18 to 30 in good health. V usage is TRBV12-3 or TRBV12-4 and J usage is TRBJ2-7; 8 bases match TRBD1. Sequencing was done on a sample of CD4+ T cells from blood. The CDR3 DNA sequence: TGTGCCAGCAGTTGGGGACAGGACCTTGCCGAGCAGTACTTC. Translated, it gives CASSWGQDLAEQYF.